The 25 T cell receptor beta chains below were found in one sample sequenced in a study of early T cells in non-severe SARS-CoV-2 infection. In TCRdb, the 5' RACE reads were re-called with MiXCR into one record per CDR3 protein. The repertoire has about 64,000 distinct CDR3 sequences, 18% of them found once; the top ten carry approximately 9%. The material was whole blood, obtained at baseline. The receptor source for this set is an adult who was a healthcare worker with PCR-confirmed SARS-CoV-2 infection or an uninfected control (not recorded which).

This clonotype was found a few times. The CDR3 DNA sequence: TGTGCCAGCAGCCGCTCCCCCTTTTCTGAGCCCCAGCATTTT. Its protein product is CASSRSPFSEPQHF. The genes are TRBV12-3 or TRBV12-4 and TRBJ1-5; D is unresolved. The V gene lost 6 bases and the J gene lost 8 bases, with 17 bases spanning the gap. CDR3 length: 14 residues.

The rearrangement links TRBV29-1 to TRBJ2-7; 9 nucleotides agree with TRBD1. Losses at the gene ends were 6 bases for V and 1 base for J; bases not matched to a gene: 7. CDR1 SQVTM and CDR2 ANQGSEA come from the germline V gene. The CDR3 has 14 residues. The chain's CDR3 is CSVMGQGGSYEQYF. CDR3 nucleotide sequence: TGCAGCGTGATGGGACAGGGAGGGTCCTACGAGCAGTACTTC.

In DNA, the CDR3 is TGCAGTGCTACGGCGGGGACCCTGTTGGAGACCCAGTACTTC. This encodes CSATAGTLLETQYF. V usage is TRBV20-1 and J usage is TRBJ2-5, with TRBD2 as a possible D gene (6 bases). The CDR3 totals 14 residues. V gave up 4 bases and J gave up 5 bases, with 17 bases separating them. Germline lookup yields CDR1 DFQATT and CDR2 SNEGSKA (reference sequence).

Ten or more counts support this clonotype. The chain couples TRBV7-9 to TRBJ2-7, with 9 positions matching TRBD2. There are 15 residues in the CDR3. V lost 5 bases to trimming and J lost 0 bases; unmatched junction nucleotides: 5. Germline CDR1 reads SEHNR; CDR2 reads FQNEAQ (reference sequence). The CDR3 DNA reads TGTGCCAGCAGCCATAGCGGGGGTAGCTCCTACGAGCAGTACTTC. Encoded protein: CASSHSGGSSYEQYF.

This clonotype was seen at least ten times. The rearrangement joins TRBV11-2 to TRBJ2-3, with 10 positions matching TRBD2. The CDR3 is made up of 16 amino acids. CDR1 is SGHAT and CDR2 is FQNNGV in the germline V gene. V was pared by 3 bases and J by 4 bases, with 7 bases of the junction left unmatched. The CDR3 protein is CASSFSGRAVPDTQYF. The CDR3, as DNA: TGTGCCAGCAGCTTCAGCGGGAGGGCCGTTCCAGATACGCAGTATTTT.

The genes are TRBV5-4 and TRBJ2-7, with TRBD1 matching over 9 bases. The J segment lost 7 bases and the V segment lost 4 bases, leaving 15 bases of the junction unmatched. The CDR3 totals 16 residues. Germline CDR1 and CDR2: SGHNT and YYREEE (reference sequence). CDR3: CASSPVAGTGIGEQYF. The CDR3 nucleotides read TGTGCCAGCAGCCCGGTCGCCGGGACAGGGATCGGGGAGCAGTACTTC.

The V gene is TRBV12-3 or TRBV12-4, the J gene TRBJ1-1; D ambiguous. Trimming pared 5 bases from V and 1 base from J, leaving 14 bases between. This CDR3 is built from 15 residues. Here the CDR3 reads CASSDQRVTNTEAFF. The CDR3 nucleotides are TGTGCCAGCAGTGATCAGCGGGTCACGAACACTGAAGCTTTCTTT.

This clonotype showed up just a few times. Written as DNA, the CDR3 is TGTGCCAGCAGTTCGTTTAGGGCAGATACGCAGTATTTT. It specifies CASSSFRADTQYF. The gene calls are TRBV28 and TRBJ2-3; D gene uncertain. The CDR3 spans 13 residues. Germline lookup yields CDR1 MDHEN and CDR2 SYDVKM. Trimming pared 4 bases from V and 4 bases from J, leaving 9 bases between.

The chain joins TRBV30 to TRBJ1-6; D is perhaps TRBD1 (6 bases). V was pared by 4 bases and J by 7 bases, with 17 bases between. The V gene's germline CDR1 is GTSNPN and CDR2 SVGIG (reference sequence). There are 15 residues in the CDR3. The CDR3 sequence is CAWNGGGQRNSPLHF. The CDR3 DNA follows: TGTGCCTGGAACGGAGGTGGACAGCGAAATTCACCCCTCCACTTT.

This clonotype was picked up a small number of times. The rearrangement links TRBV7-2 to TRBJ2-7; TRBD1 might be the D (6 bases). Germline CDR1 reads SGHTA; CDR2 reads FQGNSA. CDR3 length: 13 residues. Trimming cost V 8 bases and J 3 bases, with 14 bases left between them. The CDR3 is CASGRDIDYEQYF. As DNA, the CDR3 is TGTGCCAGCGGAAGGGACATAGACTACGAGCAGTACTTC.

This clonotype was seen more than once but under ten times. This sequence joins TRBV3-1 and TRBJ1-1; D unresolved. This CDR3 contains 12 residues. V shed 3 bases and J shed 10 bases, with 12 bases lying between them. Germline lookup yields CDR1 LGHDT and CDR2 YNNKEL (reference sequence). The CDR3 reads CASSQFGRPAFF. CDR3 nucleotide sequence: TGTGCCAGCAGCCAGTTTGGGAGACCAGCTTTCTTT.

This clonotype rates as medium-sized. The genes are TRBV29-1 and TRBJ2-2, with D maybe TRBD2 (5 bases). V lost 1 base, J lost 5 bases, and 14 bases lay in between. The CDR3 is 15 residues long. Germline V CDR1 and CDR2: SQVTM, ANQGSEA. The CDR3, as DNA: TGCAGCGTTGAAGGTGGGGTTGAGCGGACCGGGGAGCTGTTTTTT. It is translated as CSVEGGVERTGELFF.

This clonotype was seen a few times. The CDR3 bases are TGTGCCAGCAGCTCCCTCGGAGGGGGTGAGCAGTTCTTC. It yields the protein CASSSLGGGEQFF. This chain connects TRBV9 to TRBJ2-1, with D possibly being TRBD1 or TRBD2 (6 bases each). Trimming left V 4 bases short and J 9 bases short, with 14 bases between. The CDR3 contains 13 residues. Per germline, CDR1 SGDLS and CDR2 YYNGEE. The full variable domain, completed using reference TRBV9 and TRBJ2-1, is DSGVTQTPKHLITATGQRVTLRCSPRSGDLSVYWYQQSLDQGLQFLIQYYNGEERAKGNILERFSAQQFPDLHSELNLSSLELGDSALYFCASSSLGGGEQFFGPGTRLTVL.

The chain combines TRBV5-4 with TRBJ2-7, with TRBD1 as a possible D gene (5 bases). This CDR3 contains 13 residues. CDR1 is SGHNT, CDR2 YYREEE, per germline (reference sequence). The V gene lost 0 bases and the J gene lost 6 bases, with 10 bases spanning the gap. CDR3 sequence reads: CASSLDRPGEQYF. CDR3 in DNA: TGTGCCAGCAGCTTGGACAGGCCCGGCGAGCAGTACTTC.

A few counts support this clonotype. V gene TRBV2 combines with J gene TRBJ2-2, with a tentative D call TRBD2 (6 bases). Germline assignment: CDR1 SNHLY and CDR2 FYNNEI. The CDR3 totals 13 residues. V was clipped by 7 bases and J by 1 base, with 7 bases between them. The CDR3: CASKGLNTGELFF. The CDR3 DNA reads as TGTGCCAGCAAGGGACTGAACACCGGGGAGCTGTTTTTT.

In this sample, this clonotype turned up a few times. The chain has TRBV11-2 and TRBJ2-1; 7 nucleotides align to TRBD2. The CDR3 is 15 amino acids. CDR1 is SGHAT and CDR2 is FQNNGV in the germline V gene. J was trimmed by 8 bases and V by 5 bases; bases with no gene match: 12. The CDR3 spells CASSPRLAPLDEQFF. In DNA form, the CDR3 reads TGTGCCAGCAGCCCGAGACTAGCCCCGTTGGATGAGCAGTTCTTC.

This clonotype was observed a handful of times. The CDR3 sequence is CASTNSGSSYEQYF. The CDR3 DNA reads as TGTGCCAGCACGAATTCAGGGTCCTCCTACGAGCAGTACTTC. V usage is TRBV28 and J usage is TRBJ2-7; maybe TRBD1 (5 bases). This CDR3 spans 14 amino acids. The V gene's germline CDR1 is MDHEN and CDR2 SYDVKM. The V end was cut by 7 bases, the J end by 0 bases, with 13 bases between.

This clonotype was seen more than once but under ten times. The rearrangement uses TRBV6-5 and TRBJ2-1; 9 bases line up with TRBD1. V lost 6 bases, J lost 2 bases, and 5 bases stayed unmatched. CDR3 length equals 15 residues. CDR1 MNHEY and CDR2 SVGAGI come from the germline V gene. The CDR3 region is CASRRTGGAYNEQFF. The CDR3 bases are TGTGCCAGCAGACGAACAGGGGGCGCCTACAATGAGCAGTTCTTC.

Here the CDR3 DNA reads TGTGCCAGCAGTCGAACTAATGCCTACGAGCAGTACTTC. Amino acid sequence: CASSRTNAYEQYF. The gene calls are TRBV12-3 or TRBV12-4 and TRBJ2-7; D is uncertain. The CDR3 is 13 amino acids. V was shortened by 5 bases and J by 2 bases, with 10 bases between the two germline ends.

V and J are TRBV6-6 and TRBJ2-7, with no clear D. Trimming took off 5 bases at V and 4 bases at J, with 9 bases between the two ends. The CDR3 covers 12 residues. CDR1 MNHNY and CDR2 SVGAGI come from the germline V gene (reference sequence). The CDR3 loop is CASSQALYEQYF. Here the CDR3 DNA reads TGTGCCAGCAGTCAAGCCCTATACGAGCAGTACTTC.

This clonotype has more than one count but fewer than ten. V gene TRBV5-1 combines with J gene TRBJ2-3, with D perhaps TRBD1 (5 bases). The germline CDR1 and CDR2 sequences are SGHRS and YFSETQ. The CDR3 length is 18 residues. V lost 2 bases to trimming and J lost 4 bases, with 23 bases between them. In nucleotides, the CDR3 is TGCGCCAGCAGCTTACAAATTAGAACCCAGGGCGGCGCAGATACGCAGTATTTT. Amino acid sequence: CASSLQIRTQGGADTQYF.

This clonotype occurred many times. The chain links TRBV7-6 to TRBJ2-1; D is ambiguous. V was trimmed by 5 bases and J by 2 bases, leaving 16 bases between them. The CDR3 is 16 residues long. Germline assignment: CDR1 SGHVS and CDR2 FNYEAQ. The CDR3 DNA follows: TGTGCCAGCAGCCGAACACCACCAGGTACCTACAATGAGCAGTTCTTC. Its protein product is CASSRTPPGTYNEQFF.

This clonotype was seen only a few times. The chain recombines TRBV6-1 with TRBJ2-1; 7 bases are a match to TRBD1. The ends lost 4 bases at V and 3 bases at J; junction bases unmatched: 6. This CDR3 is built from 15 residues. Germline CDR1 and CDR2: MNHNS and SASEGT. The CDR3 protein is CASSVDGTVYNEQFF. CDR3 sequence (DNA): TGTGCCAGCAGTGTTGACGGGACAGTCTACAATGAGCAGTTCTTC.

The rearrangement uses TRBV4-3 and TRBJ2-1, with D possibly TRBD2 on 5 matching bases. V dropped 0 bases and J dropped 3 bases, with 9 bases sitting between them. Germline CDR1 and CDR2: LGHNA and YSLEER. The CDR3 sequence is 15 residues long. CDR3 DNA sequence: TGCGCCAGCAGCCAAGACCGAGGGAACTACAATGAGCAGTTCTTC. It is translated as CASSQDRGNYNEQFF.

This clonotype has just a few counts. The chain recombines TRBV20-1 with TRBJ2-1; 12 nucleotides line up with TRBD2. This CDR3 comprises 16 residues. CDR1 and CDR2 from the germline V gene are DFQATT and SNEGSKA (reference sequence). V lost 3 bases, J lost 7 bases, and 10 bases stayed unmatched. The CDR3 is CSASLAGGPFLNEQFF. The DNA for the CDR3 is TGCAGTGCTAGCCTAGCGGGAGGGCCTTTCCTAAATGAGCAGTTCTTC.